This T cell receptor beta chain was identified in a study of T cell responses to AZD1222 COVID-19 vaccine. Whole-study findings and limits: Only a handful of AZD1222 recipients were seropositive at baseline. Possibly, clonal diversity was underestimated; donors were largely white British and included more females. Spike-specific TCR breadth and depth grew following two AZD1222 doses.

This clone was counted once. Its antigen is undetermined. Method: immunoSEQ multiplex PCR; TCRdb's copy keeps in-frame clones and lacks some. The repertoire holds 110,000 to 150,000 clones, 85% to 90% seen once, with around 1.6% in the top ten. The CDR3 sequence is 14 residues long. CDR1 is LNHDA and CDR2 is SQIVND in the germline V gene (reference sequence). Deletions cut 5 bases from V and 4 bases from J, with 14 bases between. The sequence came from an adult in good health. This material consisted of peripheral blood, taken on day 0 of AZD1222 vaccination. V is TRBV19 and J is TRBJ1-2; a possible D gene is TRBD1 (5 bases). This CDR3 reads CASSGLEGSYGYTF. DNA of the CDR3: TGTGCCAGTAGTGGGTTGGAGGGGAGCTATGGCTACACCTTC.